The T cell receptor beta chain described here comes from a study of blood T cell repertoires in COVID-19. Study at large: The United States, Italy and Spain were the sources of the acute and convalescent COVID-19 samples. Sample material is recorded as cDNA or gDNA derived from T cells, B-cell-depleted T cells, or PBMCs.

CDR1 and CDR2 (germline): LGHNA, YNFKEQ. Trimming removed 4 bases from V and 8 bases from J; junction bases left unmatched: 10. CDR3 length equals 16 residues. Here immunoSEQ multiplex PCR was the method, and the copy in TCRdb shows in-frame clones only, minus some. The sample records about 120,000 clones, roughly 90% being singletons. This TCR derives from a human donor with acute or convalescent COVID-19. The donor label of this sample is uncertain. Sample: peripheral blood. The chain employs TRBV4-2 and TRBJ2-4; 11 bases align to TRBD1. The DNA for the CDR3 is TGTGCCAGCAGCCTCTCAGGAGGGGGACAGGGGGACATTCAGTACTTC. It specifies CASSLSGGGQGDIQYF.